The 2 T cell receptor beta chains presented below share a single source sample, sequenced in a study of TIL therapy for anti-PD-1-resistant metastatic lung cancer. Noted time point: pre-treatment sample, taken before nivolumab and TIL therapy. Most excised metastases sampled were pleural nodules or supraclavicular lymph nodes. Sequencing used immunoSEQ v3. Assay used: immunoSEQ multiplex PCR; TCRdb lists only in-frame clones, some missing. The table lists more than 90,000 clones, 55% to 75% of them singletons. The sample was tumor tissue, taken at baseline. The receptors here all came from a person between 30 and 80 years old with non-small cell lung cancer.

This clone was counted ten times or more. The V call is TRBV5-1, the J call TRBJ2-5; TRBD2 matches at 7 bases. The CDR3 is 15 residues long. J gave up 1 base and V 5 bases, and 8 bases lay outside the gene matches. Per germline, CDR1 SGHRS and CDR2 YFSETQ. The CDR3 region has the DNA TGCGCCAGCAGGGTGTCTAGCGGTTCCCAAGAGACCCAGTACTTC. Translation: CASRVSSGSQETQYF.

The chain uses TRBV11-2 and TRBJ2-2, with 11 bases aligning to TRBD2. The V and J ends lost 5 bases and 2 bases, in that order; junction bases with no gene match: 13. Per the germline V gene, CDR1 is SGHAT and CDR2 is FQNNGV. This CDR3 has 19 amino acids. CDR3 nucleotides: TGTGCCAGCAGCCCGGCCTTACTAGCGGGGGCTGTCAACACCGGGGAGCTGTTTTTT. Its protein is CASSPALLAGAVNTGELFF.